These 31 T cell receptor beta chains came from one sample sequenced in a study of control samples from healthy donors and cancer patients. Assay used: immunoSEQ multiplex PCR; TCRdb lists only in-frame clones, some missing. The sample has over 100,000 clones; about 90% are singletons. The sequenced sample was blood. The origin of the receptors is a woman aged 18-29 years in good health.

The chain has TRBV5-1 and TRBJ2-1, with 7 bases that match TRBD2. J was trimmed by 1 base and V by 3 bases; bases with no gene match: 10. Germline CDR1 SGHRS, CDR2 YFSETQ. The CDR3 spans 17 residues. The CDR3 region is CASSWTPTSRSYNEQFF. CDR3 nucleotide sequence: TGCGCCAGCAGCTGGACGCCGACTAGCCGATCCTACAATGAGCAGTTCTTC.

This sequence joins TRBV9 and TRBJ1-1; the D is unclear. V gave up 2 bases and J gave up 0 bases, with 11 bases separating them. Germline CDR1 is SGDLS and CDR2 is YYNGEE. The CDR3 contains 15 residues. The CDR3 is CASSVTAGMNTEAFF. CDR3 DNA: TGTGCCAGCAGCGTGACCGCTGGTATGAACACTGAAGCTTTCTTT.

The chain has TRBV21-1 and TRBJ2-5; no check of the table's D call, TRBD1, against the DNA was made. TRBV21-1 is marked as a pseudogene. CDR3 length: 13 amino acids. CDR3 sequence (DNA): TGTGCCAGCAGAACCAGGGGGCGAGAGACCCAGTACTTC. Residues: CASRTRGRETQYF.

V usage is TRBV7-2 and J usage is TRBJ2-1; 8 bases agree with TRBD2. Unmatched junction bases numbered 7, after V lost 2 bases and J lost 7 bases. The length of the CDR3 is 15 residues. In germline, CDR1 is SGHTA, CDR2 FQGNSA. The CDR3 coding sequence is TGTGCCAGCAGCTTAATCTACGGCGGGGGGAATGAGCAGTTCTTC. Its protein product is CASSLIYGGGNEQFF.

This chain links TRBV30 with TRBJ1-2, with D maybe TRBD1 (5 bases). This CDR3 comprises 12 residues. Trimming took 6 bases from V and 8 from J, leaving 16 bases between them. Germline V gene lookup returns CDR1 GTSNPN and CDR2 SVGIG (reference sequence). CDR3 residues: CACGGTSEGYTF. The CDR3, as DNA: TGTGCCTGTGGCGGGACGTCTGAGGGCTACACCTTC.

V usage is TRBV6-2 or TRBV6-3 and J usage is TRBJ1-1; D perhaps matches TRBD1 (5 bases). The CDR3 totals 16 residues. Trimming took 5 bases from V and 6 from J, leaving 22 bases between them. Germline V gene lookup returns CDR1 MNHEY and CDR2 SVGEGT. The CDR3 nucleotides read TGTGCCAGCAGTCCCCCGAGGGGTAGTCGAAACGCTGAAGCTTTCTTT. It translates to CASSPPRGSRNAEAFF.

The chain employs TRBV7-3 and TRBJ2-7; TRBD2 matches 15 bases. The germline CDR1 and CDR2 sequences are SGHTA and FQGTGA. Trimming cost V 5 bases and J 9 bases; bases outside gene matches: 5. The CDR3 has 14 amino acids. The CDR3 is CASSPGTSGGTQYF. In DNA, the CDR3 is TGTGCCAGCAGCCCTGGGACTAGCGGGGGGACGCAGTACTTC.

The V call is TRBV4-1, the J call TRBJ2-1, with D tentatively TRBD2 (7 bases). The ends were cut back, 4 bases at V and 0 bases at J, with 16 bases in the middle. The CDR3 is 17 amino acids. Germline CDR1 MGHRA, CDR2 YSYEKL. The CDR3 region has the DNA TGCGCCAGCAGCCCATTAGGGGGGGGGCTCTCCTACAATGAGCAGTTCTTC. It yields the protein CASSPLGGGLSYNEQFF.

J is TRBJ1-2 and V is TRBV29-1; D possibly corresponds to TRBD1 (6 bases). The CDR3 is made up of 13 amino acids. CDR1 and CDR2 (germline): SQVTM, ANQGSEA. CDR3 DNA sequence: TGCTCCGCCGATCTAGGGGGGGGCTATGGCTACACCTTC. It yields the protein CSADLGGGYGYTF.

The J gene is TRBJ2-2, the V gene TRBV24-1, with D hard to call. Germline V gene lookup returns CDR1 KGHDR and CDR2 SFDVKD. This CDR3 spans 14 amino acids. V shed 3 bases and J shed 3 bases, with 7 bases lying between them. CDR3 loop: CATSDHTDTGELFF. The DNA for the CDR3 is TGTGCCACCAGTGATCATACCGACACCGGGGAGCTGTTTTTT.

The CDR3 region is CASSLKGGGETQYF. In DNA form, the CDR3 reads TGTGCCAGCAGTCTTAAGGGGGGTGGGGAGACCCAGTACTTC. This chain connects TRBV2 to TRBJ2-5, with D perhaps assigned TRBD1 or TRBD2 (6 bases each). The CDR3 has 14 residues. Looked up from germline, CDR1 is SNHLY and CDR2 is FYNNEI. Trimming pared 5 bases from V and 5 bases from J, leaving 15 bases between.

The chain combines TRBV5-4 with TRBJ2-7; the match to TRBD2 covers 13 bases. The CDR3 is made up of 19 amino acids. V was clipped by 3 bases and J by 3 bases; unmatched bases: 15. Germline loops: CDR1 SGHNT, CDR2 YYREEE (reference sequence). The CDR3: CASSSGGLSGTSGVYEQYF. DNA of the CDR3: TGTGCCAGCAGCTCGGGGGGACTTTCCGGGACTAGCGGGGTCTACGAGCAGTACTTC.

As to this clone: Other nucleotide sequences from this sample produce the same CDR3. The chain combines TRBV19 with TRBJ2-7; D is unclear. Germline lookup yields CDR1 LNHDA and CDR2 SQIVND (reference sequence). The CDR3 runs to 12 residues. The V end lost 3 bases, the J end lost 6 bases, and 9 bases lay between the germline ends. The CDR3 loop reads CASSIPGREQYF. CDR3 nucleotides: TGTGCCAGTAGTATTCCCGGGCGCGAGCAGTACTTC.

This chain uses TRBV19 with TRBJ2-6; 7 bases map to TRBD2. Looked up from germline, CDR1 is LNHDA and CDR2 is SQIVND (reference sequence). The CDR3 covers 15 residues. Trimming at V came to 5 bases and at J to 4 bases, leaving 5 bases not matched to a gene. CDR3 coding DNA: TGTGCCAGTAGTCCTGGGGGGGTCGGGGCCAACGTCCTGACTTTC. This gives the protein CASSPGGVGANVLTF.

V is TRBV30 and J is TRBJ1-1; D not resolved. The CDR3 length is 13 residues. Germline CDR1 GTSNPN, CDR2 SVGIG (reference sequence). V dropped 3 bases and J dropped 2 bases, with 10 bases sitting between them. CDR3 in DNA: TGTGCCTGGAGAAAAGGTTTTAACACTGAAGCTTTCTTT. Amino acid sequence: CAWRKGFNTEAFF.

The V and J genes are TRBV27 and TRBJ2-3; 9 bases fit TRBD2. This CDR3 has 17 amino acids. J gave up 6 bases and V 4 bases, and 14 bases lay outside the gene matches. Per the germline V gene, CDR1 is MNHEY and CDR2 is SMNVEV (reference sequence). The CDR3 DNA reads as TGTGCCAGCAGTTCCACCCCGACTAGCGGAGGACCGGATACGCAGTATTTT. It encodes CASSSTPTSGGPDTQYF.

The V call is TRBV12-3 or TRBV12-4, the J call TRBJ2-7; D remains unclear. Trimming shortened V by 5 bases and J by 6 bases, and 14 bases separated the two germline ends. The CDR3 length is 13 residues. CDR3 DNA sequence: TGTGCCAGCAGTCCCATTCCGGCCTTCGAGCAGTACTTC. Protein product: CASSPIPAFEQYF.

The V and J genes are TRBV7-2 and TRBJ2-3; a weak D match, TRBD1 (5 bases). V dropped 5 bases and J dropped 6 bases, with 18 bases sitting between them. There are 15 residues in the CDR3. Per germline, CDR1 SGHTA and CDR2 FQGNSA. CDR3 loop: CASSQGVVLGDTQYF. CDR3 coding DNA: TGTGCCAGCAGCCAAGGGGTAGTTCTGGGGGATACGCAGTATTTT.

This chain joins TRBV6-5 and TRBJ2-3; D remains ambiguous. V shed 3 bases and J shed 1 base, with 8 bases lying between them. This CDR3 spans 14 amino acids. Germline V CDR1 and CDR2: MNHEY, SVGAGI. The CDR3 DNA sequence: TGTGCCAGCAGTTATCAGAGACGCACAGATACGCAGTATTTT. Protein product: CASSYQRRTDTQYF.

CDR3 amino acids: CASSLVLAGEVPETQYF. Written as DNA, the CDR3 is TGTGCCAGCAGCTTAGTCCTAGCGGGAGAAGTTCCAGAGACCCAGTACTTC. The genes are TRBV11-3 and TRBJ2-5, with 10 bases identical to TRBD2. The CDR3 covers 17 residues. Germline V gives CDR1 SGHNT, CDR2 YENEEA. Trimming took 1 base from V and 4 from J; bases not matched to a gene: 9.

The V and J genes are TRBV18 and TRBJ2-1, with D perhaps TRBD2 (5 bases). Between the trimmed V and J ends, which lost 6 bases and 6 bases, there was a span of 15 bases. Looked up from germline, CDR1 is KGHSH and CDR2 is LQKENI. The CDR3 has 14 amino acids. The CDR3 nucleotides are TGTGCCAGCTCCCCCCCAGAGGGTAGCAATGAGCAGTTCTTC. Translated, it gives CASSPPEGSNEQFF.

The gene calls are TRBV29-1 and TRBJ2-1, with D perhaps matching TRBD1 (6 bases). Trimming pared 2 bases from V and 7 bases from J, leaving 18 bases between. There are 15 residues in the CDR3. In germline, CDR1 is SQVTM, CDR2 ANQGSEA. The CDR3 reads CSVEQRGQGQNEQFF. CDR3 bases: TGCAGCGTTGAACAAAGGGGACAAGGTCAAAATGAGCAGTTCTTC.

This rearrangement joins TRBV6-6 to TRBJ2-7; 7 positions match TRBD1. The germline V gene encodes CDR1 MNHNY and CDR2 SVGAGI (reference sequence). Trimming at V came to 8 bases and at J to 6 bases, leaving 13 bases not matched to a gene. CDR3 length: 14 amino acids. Written as DNA, the CDR3 is TGTGCCAGCGGCCAAAGAACAGGGGATCCCGAGCAGTACTTC. This sequence encodes CASGQRTGDPEQYF.

The CDR3 loop reads CASVGVRNTIYF. The CDR3 region has the DNA TGTGCCAGCGTTGGGGTAAGAAACACCATATATTTT. J is TRBJ1-3 and V is TRBV6-4; D is ambiguous. The CDR3 extends over 12 amino acids. Germline CDR1 and CDR2: MRHNA and SNTAGT. The V gene lost 8 bases and the J gene lost 5 bases, with 10 bases spanning the gap.

The V call is TRBV15, the J call TRBJ2-5; TRBD2 matches at 11 bases. Germline trimming cut 3 bases from V and 5 bases from J; bases unmatched to any gene: 5. The CDR3 covers 15 residues. Germline-derived CDR1 and CDR2 are LNHNV and YYDKDF (reference sequence). The CDR3 bases are TGTGCCACCAGCAGCGGGACTAGCGGCCTCGAGACCCAGTACTTC. It specifies CATSSGTSGLETQYF.

The V call is TRBV7-2, the J call TRBJ2-3; 7 positions agree with TRBD2. The CDR3 runs 16 residues. V lost 5 bases, J lost 3 bases, and 11 bases stayed unmatched. Germline V gene sequence: CDR1 SGHTA, CDR2 FQGNSA. The CDR3 bases are TGTGCCAGCAGCCCGCGGGGGAGAACAGCGACAGATACGCAGTATTTT. This encodes CASSPRGRTATDTQYF.

This chain connects TRBV7-9 to TRBJ1-2, with TRBD1 matching over 7 bases. Germline CDR1 SEHNR, CDR2 FQNEAQ (reference sequence). The trim removed 5 bases at V and 7 bases at J, leaving 13 bases unmatched. The CDR3 runs to 15 residues. CDR3 in amino acids: CASSRTGVVYGGYTF. The CDR3 DNA is TGTGCCAGCAGCCGTACAGGGGTGGTATACGGTGGCTACACCTTC.

The V and J genes are TRBV7-2 and TRBJ2-1; 14 nucleotides agree with TRBD2. The CDR3 runs 14 residues. Germline-derived CDR1 and CDR2 are SGHTA and FQGNSA. The trim removed 8 bases at V and 8 bases at J, leaving 5 bases unmatched. DNA of the CDR3: TGTGCCAGCCTAGGACTAGCGGGAGGTTATGAGCAGTTCTTC. It is translated as CASLGLAGGYEQFF.

The chain couples TRBV27 to TRBJ2-1, with D tentatively TRBD1 (5 bases). This CDR3 region has 14 residues. V was trimmed by 3 bases and J by 6 bases, leaving 12 bases between them. Germline CDR1 reads MNHEY; CDR2 reads SMNVEV (reference sequence). The CDR3 region is CASSFWGSVNEQFF. The DNA of the CDR3 is TGTGCCAGCAGTTTTTGGGGCAGTGTCAATGAGCAGTTCTTC.

This chain joins TRBV6-2 or TRBV6-3 and TRBJ1-2; 8 bases agree with TRBD1. Germline V gene data show CDR1 as MNHEY and CDR2 as SVGEGT. V dropped 4 bases and J dropped 8; count of bases not matched to a gene: 3. The CDR3 totals 12 residues. The CDR3 reads CASSWTGNGYTF. CDR3 DNA: TGTGCCAGCAGTTGGACAGGGAACGGCTACACCTTC.

The chain uses TRBV27 and TRBJ2-2; D unresolved. Germline CDR1 MNHEY, CDR2 SMNVEV (reference sequence). Trimming took off 3 bases at V and 7 bases at J, with 9 bases between the two ends. The CDR3 is 13 residues long. The CDR3 spells CASSFLGGGELFF. The CDR3 nucleotides are TGTGCCAGCAGTTTCTTGGGTGGCGGGGAGCTGTTTTTT.